The rows below give T cell receptor beta chains drawn from one sample of a study of blood T cell repertoires in COVID-19. Sequencing used immunoSEQ multiplex PCR; TCRdb keeps in-frame clones, though not all of them. The profile shows roughly 350,000 clones, around 87% of them singletons. The sample comprised peripheral blood. Receptors were obtained from a woman in her thirties with COVID-19, enrolled during active disease. The CDR3 runs from the conserved cysteine through the conserved F or W. D genes are given only for firm matches. Size is stated for part of the rows, as once, few or many counts, or as a class when the clone is expanded.

clone_size,j_call,d_call,v_call,cdr3_length,cdr3_aa,cdr3_nt
-,TRBJ1-4,-,TRBV28,17,CASSSRGRGATNEKLFF,TGTGCCAGCAGTTCGAGGGGCAGGGGTGCAACTAATGAAAAACTGTTTTTT
-,TRBJ2-5,TRBD1,TRBV18,15,CASSSQTGTQETQYF,TGTGCCAGCTCATCGCAGACAGGGACCCAAGAGACCCAGTACTTC
once,TRBJ2-7,-,TRBV21-1,15,CASSILWTATYEQYF,TGTGCCAGCAGCATCTTATGGACAGCGACCTACGAGCAGTACTTC
-,TRBJ1-1,-,TRBV6-5,14,CASSLTGVNTEAFF,TGTGCCAGCAGTCTAACCGGGGTCAACACTGAAGCTTTCTTT
-,TRBJ2-3,-,TRBV27,14,CASSFTSSTDTQYF,TGTGCCAGCAGTTTTACATCTAGCACAGATACGCAGTATTTT
-,TRBJ2-5,-,TRBV11-3,13,CASSLVLEETQYF,TGTGCCAGCAGCTTAGTACTAGAAGAGACCCAGTACTTC
-,TRBJ2-1,-,TRBV20-1,10,CSAGTTSEFF,TGCAGTGCTGGAACTACCTCCGAGTTCTTC
once,TRBJ2-1,TRBD2,TRBV5-4,16,CASSVSSGRGGNEQFF,TGTGCCAGCAGCGTATCTAGCGGGAGAGGGGGCAATGAGCAGTTCTTC
-,TRBJ2-7,-,TRBV5-4,12,CASSFLSYEQYF,TGTGCCAGCAGCTTCCTATCCTACGAGCAGTACTTC
-,TRBJ2-7,TRBD2,TRBV2,18,CAATPGLAGRLFSYEQYF,TGTGCCGCGACCCCCGGACTAGCGGGTAGACTGTTCTCCTACGAGCAGTACTTC
few,TRBJ1-6,TRBD1,TRBV6-5,15,CASSSGTGWNSPLHF,TGTGCCAGCAGTTCCGGGACAGGGTGGAATTCACCCCTCCACTTT
-,TRBJ2-1,TRBD2,TRBV5-1,16,CASSLVPGGGYNEQFF,TGCGCCAGCAGCTTGGTCCCGGGAGGCGGGTACAATGAGCAGTTCTTC
-,TRBJ2-3,TRBD1,TRBV5-1,14,CASSFDRGRDTQYF,TGCGCCAGCAGCTTCGACAGGGGGAGAGATACGCAGTATTTT
-,TRBJ2-1,TRBD2,TRBV2,13,CASLAGMYNEQFF,TGTGCCAGCCTAGCGGGAATGTACAATGAGCAGTTCTTC
-,TRBJ2-4,-,TRBV30,14,CAWSVQAGKNIQYF,TGTGCCTGGAGTGTACAGGCAGGAAAAAACATTCAGTACTTC
once,TRBJ2-7,TRBD1,TRBV5-1,14,CASSPWDSSYEQYF,TGCGCCAGCAGCCCCTGGGACAGCTCCTACGAGCAGTACTTC
-,TRBJ2-7,TRBD2,TRBV19,12,CASSQREREQYF,TGTGCCAGTAGTCAGCGGGAGAGAGAGCAGTACTTC
-,TRBJ1-6,-,TRBV12-3/TRBV12-4,13,CASSQQGWSPLHF,TGTGCCAGCAGCCAGCAGGGGTGGTCACCCCTCCACTTT
few,TRBJ2-1,TRBD2,TRBV27,15,CASSPPAGGPNEQFF,TGTGCCAGCAGTCCCCCTGCGGGAGGCCCCAATGAGCAGTTCTTC
-,TRBJ1-6,-,TRBV9,14,CASSSGQENSPLHF,TGTGCCAGCAGCTCAGGCCAGGAAAATTCACCCCTCCACTTT
once,TRBJ2-7,TRBD2,TRBV5-1,15,CASSLAGGVSYEQYF,TGCGCCAGCAGCTTGGCTGGGGGGGTCTCCTACGAGCAGTACTTC
-,TRBJ2-1,TRBD2,TRBV9,15,CASSPYGLAGDEQFF,TGTGCCAGCAGCCCATATGGGCTAGCGGGAGACGAGCAGTTCTTC
once,TRBJ2-5,-,TRBV28,17,CASSLFRASASQETQYF,TGTGCCAGCAGTTTATTTCGGGCTAGCGCCAGCCAAGAGACCCAGTACTTC
-,TRBJ2-6,TRBD1,TRBV7-6,19,CASSLVPNTGAVGANVLTF,TGTGCCAGCAGCTTAGTACCCAATACAGGGGCCGTAGGGGCCAACGTCCTGACTTTC
-,TRBJ1-1,-,TRBV21-1,14,CASKGKGANTEAFF,TGTGCCAGCAAGGGTAAGGGGGCGAACACTGAAGCTTTCTTT
-,TRBJ1-1,TRBD1,TRBV5-4,16,CASSPRQGQGRTEAFF,TGTGCCAGCAGCCCGCGGCAGGGACAGGGGAGGACTGAAGCTTTCTTT
once,TRBJ1-1,-,TRBV6-6,13,CASSEGGSTEAFF,TGTGCCAGCAGCGAAGGGGGAAGCACTGAAGCTTTCTTT
-,TRBJ2-1,TRBD2,TRBV6-1,16,CASSDFGLARADEQFF,TGTGCCAGCAGTGATTTCGGACTAGCACGAGCGGATGAGCAGTTCTTC
-,TRBJ2-2,-,TRBV10-2,11,CASSGGPELFF,TGCGCCAGCAGTGGTGGCCCGGAGCTGTTTTTT
-,TRBJ1-1,-,TRBV28,13,CASSFPGNTEAFF,TGTGCCAGCAGTTTCCCAGGAAACACTGAAGCTTTCTTT
-,TRBJ2-7,TRBD1,TRBV5-6,15,CASSRQGQGAHEQYF,TGTGCCAGCAGCAGACAGGGACAGGGAGCCCACGAGCAGTACTTC
-,TRBJ1-4,-,TRBV7-2,14,CASSLRTRAEKLFF,TGTGCCAGCAGCTTAAGGACAAGGGCTGAAAAACTGTTTTTT
-,TRBJ1-5,TRBD1,TRBV7-6,14,CASSLGAGGQPQHF,TGTGCCAGCAGCTTAGGGGCAGGGGGGCAGCCCCAGCATTTT
-,TRBJ2-3,TRBD1,TRBV5-1,14,CASSWTGFTDTQYF,TGCGCCAGCAGCTGGACAGGTTTCACAGATACGCAGTATTTT
-,TRBJ2-4,-,TRBV4-2,14,CASSQAGAKNIQYF,TGTGCCAGCAGCCAAGCCGGGGCCAAAAACATTCAGTACTTC
-,TRBJ2-3,-,TRBV11-2,16,CASSSGTGSNTDTQYF,TGTGCCAGCAGCTCCGGAACGGGTTCCAACACAGATACGCAGTATTTT
-,TRBJ1-5,TRBD1,TRBV5-1,15,CASSAGQGDNQPQHF,TGCGCCAGCAGCGCGGGACAGGGAGACAATCAGCCCCAGCATTTT
few,TRBJ1-6,-,TRBV30,16,CAWEDMKAGRNSPLHF,TGTGCCTGGGAGGATATGAAGGCAGGGCGGAATTCACCCCTCCACTTT
-,TRBJ2-5,TRBD1,TRBV7-7,15,CASSSRTGRLETQYF,TGTGCTAGCAGCTCACGGACAGGGAGGTTAGAGACCCAGTACTTC
-,TRBJ2-1,-,TRBV6-4,14,CASSDGGAANEQFF,TGTGCCAGCAGTGACGGGGGGGCTGCGAATGAGCAGTTCTTC
-,TRBJ1-5,TRBD1,TRBV19,13,CASSLTGNQPQHF,TGTGCCAGTAGTCTGACAGGGAATCAGCCCCAGCATTTT
once,TRBJ2-2,TRBD2,TRBV3-1/TRBV3-2,15,CASSQVGAGGGELFF,TGTGCCAGCAGCCAAGTCGGTGCGGGAGGCGGGGAGCTGTTTTTT
-,TRBJ2-7,-,TRBV9,15,CASSVGAAGSYEQYF,TGTGCCAGCAGCGTAGGGGCAGCAGGATCATACGAGCAGTACTTC
-,TRBJ1-5,-,TRBV3-1/TRBV3-2,13,CASSRQQDQPQHF,TGTGCCAGCAGCCGACAACAGGATCAGCCCCAGCATTTT
-,TRBJ2-1,TRBD2,TRBV24-1,18,CATSENSGPGLANHEQFF,TGTGCCACCAGTGAAAATTCTGGGCCGGGACTAGCTAACCATGAGCAGTTCTTC
-,TRBJ2-7,-,TRBV6-2/TRBV6-3,14,CASSYWERNYEQYF,TGTGCCAGCAGTTACTGGGAGAGGAACTACGAGCAGTACTTC
few,TRBJ1-1,-,TRBV7-2,14,CASSLDRGGTEAFF,TGTGCCAGCAGCTTAGATAGGGGTGGCACTGAAGCTTTCTTT
-,TRBJ2-7,TRBD2,TRBV5-4,15,CASSRPGSGEGEQYF,TGTGCCAGCAGCCGTCCGGGTAGCGGGGAGGGCGAGCAGTACTTC
-,TRBJ2-7,-,TRBV28,14,CASSLLGGPYEQYF,TGTGCCAGCAGTTTATTGGGGGGACCCTACGAGCAGTACTTC
-,TRBJ2-1,-,TRBV24-1,13,CATELTNYNEQFF,TGTGCCACCGAATTAACTAACTACAATGAGCAGTTCTTC
-,TRBJ1-3,TRBD1,TRBV7-9,14,CASSPGQPGNTIYF,TGTGCCAGCAGCCCGGGACAGCCTGGAAACACCATATATTTT
-,TRBJ2-5,-,TRBV28,14,CASSLSRNQETQYF,TGTGCCAGCAGTTTATCTCGTAACCAAGAGACCCAGTACTTC
-,TRBJ1-1,TRBD1,TRBV5-1,12,CASSRGQTEAFF,TGCGCCAGCAGCAGGGGGCAGACTGAAGCTTTCTTT
-,TRBJ2-6,TRBD1,TRBV29-1,16,CSVTGTGGAGANVLTF,TGCAGCGTTACCGGGACAGGGGGCGCTGGGGCCAACGTCCTGACTTTC
-,TRBJ1-1,-,TRBV5-6,12,CASSLAGGAAFF,TGTGCCAGCAGCTTGGCGGGGGGTGCGGCTTTCTTT
-,TRBJ1-5,-,TRBV7-2,14,CASSLRSGNQPQHF,TGTGCCAGCAGCCTCCGTAGTGGCAATCAGCCCCAGCATTTT
-,TRBJ2-1,-,TRBV10-1,12,CARRGRGSHQFF,TGCGCCCGGCGGGGGCGCGGGAGCCACCAGTTCTTC
-,TRBJ1-5,TRBD1,TRBV2,14,CASIGGRGSSAQHF,TGTGCCAGCATCGGGGGCAGGGGGTCTTCTGCCCAGCATTTT
few,TRBJ1-5,-,TRBV27,14,CASSLQGGPQPQHF,TGTGCCAGCAGTTTACAGGGAGGCCCTCAGCCCCAGCATTTT